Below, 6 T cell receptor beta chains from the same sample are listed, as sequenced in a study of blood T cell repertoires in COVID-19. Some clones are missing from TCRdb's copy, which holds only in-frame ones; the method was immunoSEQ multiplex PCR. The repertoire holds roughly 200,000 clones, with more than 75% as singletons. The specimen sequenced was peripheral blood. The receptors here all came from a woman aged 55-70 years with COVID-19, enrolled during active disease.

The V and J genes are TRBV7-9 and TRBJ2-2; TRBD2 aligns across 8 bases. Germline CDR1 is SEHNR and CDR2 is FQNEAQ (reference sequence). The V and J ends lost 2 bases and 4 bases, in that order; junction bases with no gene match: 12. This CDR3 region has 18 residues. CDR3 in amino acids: CASSLWLGGRRTTGELFF. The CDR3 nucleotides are TGTGCCAGCAGCTTATGGTTAGGCGGGAGGCGTACCACCGGGGAGCTGTTTTTT.

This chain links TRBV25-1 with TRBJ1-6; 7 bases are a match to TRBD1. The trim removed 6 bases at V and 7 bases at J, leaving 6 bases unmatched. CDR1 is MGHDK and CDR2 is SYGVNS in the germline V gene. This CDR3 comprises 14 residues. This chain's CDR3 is CASSDRVRNSPLHF. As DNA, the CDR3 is TGTGCCAGCAGCGACAGGGTGCGGAATTCACCCCTCCACTTT.

Written as DNA, the CDR3 is TGTGCCAGCTCATCTATAGCGGTCCATTATAACACCGGGGAGCTGTTTTTT. This translates into CASSSIAVHYNTGELFF. This chain uses TRBV18 with TRBJ2-2, with TRBD2 as a possible D gene (6 bases). Trimming removed 5 bases from V and 2 bases from J, with 18 bases in between. CDR1 and CDR2 from the germline V gene are KGHSH and LQKENI. There are 17 residues in the CDR3.

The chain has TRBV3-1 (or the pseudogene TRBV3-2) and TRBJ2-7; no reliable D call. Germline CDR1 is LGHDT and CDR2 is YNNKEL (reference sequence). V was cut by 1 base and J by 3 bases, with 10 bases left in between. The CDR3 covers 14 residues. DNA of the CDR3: TGTGCCAGCAGCCAAGTAGTTCCGAACTACGAGCAGTACTTC. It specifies CASSQVVPNYEQYF.

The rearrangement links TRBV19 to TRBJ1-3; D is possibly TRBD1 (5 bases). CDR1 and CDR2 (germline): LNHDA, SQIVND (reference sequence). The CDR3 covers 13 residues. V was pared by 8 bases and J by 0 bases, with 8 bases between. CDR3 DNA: TGTGCCAGTCGACAGAGCTCTGGAAACACCATATATTTT. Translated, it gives CASRQSSGNTIYF. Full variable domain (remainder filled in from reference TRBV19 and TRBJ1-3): DGGITQSPKYLFRKEGQNVTLSCEQNLNHDAMYWYRQDPGQGLRLIYYSQIVNDFQKGDIAEGYSVSREKKESFPLTVTSAQKNPTAFYLCASRQSSGNTIYFGEGSWLTVV.

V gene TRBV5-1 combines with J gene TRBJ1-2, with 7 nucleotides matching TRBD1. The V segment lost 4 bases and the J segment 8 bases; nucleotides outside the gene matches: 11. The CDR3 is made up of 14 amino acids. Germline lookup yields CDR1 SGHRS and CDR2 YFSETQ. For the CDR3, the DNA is TGCGCCAGCAGCCCCGGACAGGTTCGCGAGGGCTACACCTTC. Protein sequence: CASSPGQVREGYTF.